The 8 T cell receptor beta chains given below trace back to one sample, sequenced in a study of long-term antiretroviral therapy in people with HIV. Version v3.0 of the immunoSEQ assay ran at survey level. Here immunoSEQ multiplex PCR was the method, and the copy in TCRdb shows in-frame clones only, minus some. The sample shows tens of thousands of clones, around 85% of them seen only once. The specimen comprised unsorted PBMCs, sampled around 5 years after starting antiretroviral therapy. Source of these receptors: a man aged 35-49 years with HIV.

The V and J genes are TRBV23-1 and TRBJ1-5, with D perhaps matching TRBD1 (5 bases). TRBV23-1 is treated as an ORF (open reading frame) with a function not yet certain. The V and J ends lost 7 bases and 3 bases respectively, with 10 bases between them. CDR3 length equals 13 residues. The CDR3 reads CASKGVSNQPQHF. CDR3 DNA sequence: TGCGCCAGCAAAGGGGTATCCAATCAGCCCCAGCATTTT.

This clone was found once. The chain couples TRBV18 to TRBJ2-3; D remains unclear. From germline, CDR1 is KGHSH and CDR2 LQKENI. This CDR3 contains 10 residues. Deletions cut 8 bases from V and 5 bases from J, with 5 bases between. Here the CDR3 reads CASGQDTQYF. CDR3 nucleotide sequence: TGTGCCAGCGGTCAAGATACGCAGTATTTT.

The chain is built from TRBV27 and TRBJ2-7; weak D call: TRBD2 (5 bases). The CDR3 is made up of 14 amino acids. Germline V gene lookup returns CDR1 MNHEY and CDR2 SMNVEV (reference sequence). V lost 5 bases, J lost 6 bases, and 17 bases lay in between. CDR3 in DNA: TGTGCCAGCAGTCCGGGGAGCTTGCCGGGCGAGCAGTACTTC. Translation: CASSPGSLPGEQYF.

This clone appeared once. The chain carries TRBV27 and TRBJ2-7; D is unresolved. The germline V and J ends were trimmed by 2 bases and 7 bases, with 15 bases remaining between them. Per germline, CDR1 MNHEY and CDR2 SMNVEV (reference sequence). This CDR3 has 14 residues. The CDR3 nucleotides are TGTGCCAGCAGTTTAGCCCATGCCCTTGGAGAGCAGTACTTC. Protein sequence: CASSLAHALGEQYF.

V gene TRBV28 combines with J gene TRBJ1-4; D not resolved. V was clipped by 6 bases and J by 8 bases, with 7 bases between them. The CDR3 spans 11 residues. Germline V CDR1 and CDR2: MDHEN, SYDVKM. In nucleotides, the CDR3 is TGTGCCAGCAGATTTGAGGAAAAACTGTTTTTT. This sequence encodes CASRFEEKLFF.

This rearrangement joins TRBV18 to TRBJ2-3, with 12 nucleotides matching TRBD2. Unmatched junction bases numbered 9, after V lost 3 bases and J lost 2 bases. Germline CDR1 and CDR2: KGHSH and LQKENI. CDR3 length: 18 residues. The CDR3 loop is CASSPLAGGPGFTDTQYF. For the CDR3, the DNA is TGTGCCAGCTCACCCCTAGCGGGAGGGCCCGGGTTCACAGATACGCAGTATTTT. The complete variable domain, with remaining parts taken from reference TRBV18 and TRBJ2-3, reads NAGVMQNPRHLVRRRGQEARLRCSPMKGHSHVYWYRQLPEEGLKFMVYLQKENIIDESGMPKERFSAEFPKEGPSILRIQQVVRGDSAAYFCASSPLAGGPGFTDTQYFGPGTRLTVL.

The chain joins TRBV11-2 to TRBJ2-7, with 8 positions matching TRBD2. Trimming cost V 0 bases and J 2 bases; bases outside gene matches: 3. The germline V gene has CDR1 SGHAT and CDR2 FQNNGV. This CDR3 is built from 15 residues. The CDR3, as DNA: TGTGCCAGCAGCTTAGAAGCGGGAGCCCCCTACGAGCAGTACTTC. As protein: CASSLEAGAPYEQYF.

The chain recombines TRBV5-6 with TRBJ1-1, with D perhaps matching TRBD1 (6 bases). CDR3 length: 14 amino acids. Germline V gene data show CDR1 as SGHDT and CDR2 as YYEEEE. Trimming left V 3 bases short and J 1 base short, with 10 bases between. CDR3: CASSWGQPNTEAFF. The CDR3 DNA reads TGTGCCAGCAGCTGGGGACAACCGAACACTGAAGCTTTCTTT.